This T cell receptor beta chain came from a study of shared clonotypes between healthy human individuals. At the level of the study: CD4 naive cells filled three plates per donor, CD4 memory three, CD8 naive two and CD8 memory one. Regarding the study as a whole: Measured sharing among donors was expected to vary with sequencing depth. When naive CD4 clonotypes were compared across a few donors, 4% to 6.5% were shared. Memory subsets generally showed smaller estimated richness than naive subsets did.

Note on this clone: Its cognate antigen is unknown.

Assay: immunoSEQ multiplex PCR; the TCRdb copy retains only in-frame clones and omits some. The sample has about 110,000 clones, around 68% seen once; the top ten hold approximately 24%. CDR1 and CDR2 (germline): MGHDK, SYGVNS. The CDR3 contains 14 residues. The V end lost 1 base, the J end lost 4 bases, and 11 bases lay between the germline ends. Sample: memory CD8+ T cells sorted from blood. Subset specified: CD45RO+ cells pooled with CCR7-negative TemRA cells. V and J are TRBV25-1 and TRBJ2-7; perhaps D is TRBD1 or TRBD2 (7 bases each). This sequence originates from a woman in her 30s in good health. As DNA, the CDR3 is TGTGCCAGCAGTGAATCCAGGGGGGGTTACGAGCAGTACTTC. It encodes CASSESRGGYEQYF.